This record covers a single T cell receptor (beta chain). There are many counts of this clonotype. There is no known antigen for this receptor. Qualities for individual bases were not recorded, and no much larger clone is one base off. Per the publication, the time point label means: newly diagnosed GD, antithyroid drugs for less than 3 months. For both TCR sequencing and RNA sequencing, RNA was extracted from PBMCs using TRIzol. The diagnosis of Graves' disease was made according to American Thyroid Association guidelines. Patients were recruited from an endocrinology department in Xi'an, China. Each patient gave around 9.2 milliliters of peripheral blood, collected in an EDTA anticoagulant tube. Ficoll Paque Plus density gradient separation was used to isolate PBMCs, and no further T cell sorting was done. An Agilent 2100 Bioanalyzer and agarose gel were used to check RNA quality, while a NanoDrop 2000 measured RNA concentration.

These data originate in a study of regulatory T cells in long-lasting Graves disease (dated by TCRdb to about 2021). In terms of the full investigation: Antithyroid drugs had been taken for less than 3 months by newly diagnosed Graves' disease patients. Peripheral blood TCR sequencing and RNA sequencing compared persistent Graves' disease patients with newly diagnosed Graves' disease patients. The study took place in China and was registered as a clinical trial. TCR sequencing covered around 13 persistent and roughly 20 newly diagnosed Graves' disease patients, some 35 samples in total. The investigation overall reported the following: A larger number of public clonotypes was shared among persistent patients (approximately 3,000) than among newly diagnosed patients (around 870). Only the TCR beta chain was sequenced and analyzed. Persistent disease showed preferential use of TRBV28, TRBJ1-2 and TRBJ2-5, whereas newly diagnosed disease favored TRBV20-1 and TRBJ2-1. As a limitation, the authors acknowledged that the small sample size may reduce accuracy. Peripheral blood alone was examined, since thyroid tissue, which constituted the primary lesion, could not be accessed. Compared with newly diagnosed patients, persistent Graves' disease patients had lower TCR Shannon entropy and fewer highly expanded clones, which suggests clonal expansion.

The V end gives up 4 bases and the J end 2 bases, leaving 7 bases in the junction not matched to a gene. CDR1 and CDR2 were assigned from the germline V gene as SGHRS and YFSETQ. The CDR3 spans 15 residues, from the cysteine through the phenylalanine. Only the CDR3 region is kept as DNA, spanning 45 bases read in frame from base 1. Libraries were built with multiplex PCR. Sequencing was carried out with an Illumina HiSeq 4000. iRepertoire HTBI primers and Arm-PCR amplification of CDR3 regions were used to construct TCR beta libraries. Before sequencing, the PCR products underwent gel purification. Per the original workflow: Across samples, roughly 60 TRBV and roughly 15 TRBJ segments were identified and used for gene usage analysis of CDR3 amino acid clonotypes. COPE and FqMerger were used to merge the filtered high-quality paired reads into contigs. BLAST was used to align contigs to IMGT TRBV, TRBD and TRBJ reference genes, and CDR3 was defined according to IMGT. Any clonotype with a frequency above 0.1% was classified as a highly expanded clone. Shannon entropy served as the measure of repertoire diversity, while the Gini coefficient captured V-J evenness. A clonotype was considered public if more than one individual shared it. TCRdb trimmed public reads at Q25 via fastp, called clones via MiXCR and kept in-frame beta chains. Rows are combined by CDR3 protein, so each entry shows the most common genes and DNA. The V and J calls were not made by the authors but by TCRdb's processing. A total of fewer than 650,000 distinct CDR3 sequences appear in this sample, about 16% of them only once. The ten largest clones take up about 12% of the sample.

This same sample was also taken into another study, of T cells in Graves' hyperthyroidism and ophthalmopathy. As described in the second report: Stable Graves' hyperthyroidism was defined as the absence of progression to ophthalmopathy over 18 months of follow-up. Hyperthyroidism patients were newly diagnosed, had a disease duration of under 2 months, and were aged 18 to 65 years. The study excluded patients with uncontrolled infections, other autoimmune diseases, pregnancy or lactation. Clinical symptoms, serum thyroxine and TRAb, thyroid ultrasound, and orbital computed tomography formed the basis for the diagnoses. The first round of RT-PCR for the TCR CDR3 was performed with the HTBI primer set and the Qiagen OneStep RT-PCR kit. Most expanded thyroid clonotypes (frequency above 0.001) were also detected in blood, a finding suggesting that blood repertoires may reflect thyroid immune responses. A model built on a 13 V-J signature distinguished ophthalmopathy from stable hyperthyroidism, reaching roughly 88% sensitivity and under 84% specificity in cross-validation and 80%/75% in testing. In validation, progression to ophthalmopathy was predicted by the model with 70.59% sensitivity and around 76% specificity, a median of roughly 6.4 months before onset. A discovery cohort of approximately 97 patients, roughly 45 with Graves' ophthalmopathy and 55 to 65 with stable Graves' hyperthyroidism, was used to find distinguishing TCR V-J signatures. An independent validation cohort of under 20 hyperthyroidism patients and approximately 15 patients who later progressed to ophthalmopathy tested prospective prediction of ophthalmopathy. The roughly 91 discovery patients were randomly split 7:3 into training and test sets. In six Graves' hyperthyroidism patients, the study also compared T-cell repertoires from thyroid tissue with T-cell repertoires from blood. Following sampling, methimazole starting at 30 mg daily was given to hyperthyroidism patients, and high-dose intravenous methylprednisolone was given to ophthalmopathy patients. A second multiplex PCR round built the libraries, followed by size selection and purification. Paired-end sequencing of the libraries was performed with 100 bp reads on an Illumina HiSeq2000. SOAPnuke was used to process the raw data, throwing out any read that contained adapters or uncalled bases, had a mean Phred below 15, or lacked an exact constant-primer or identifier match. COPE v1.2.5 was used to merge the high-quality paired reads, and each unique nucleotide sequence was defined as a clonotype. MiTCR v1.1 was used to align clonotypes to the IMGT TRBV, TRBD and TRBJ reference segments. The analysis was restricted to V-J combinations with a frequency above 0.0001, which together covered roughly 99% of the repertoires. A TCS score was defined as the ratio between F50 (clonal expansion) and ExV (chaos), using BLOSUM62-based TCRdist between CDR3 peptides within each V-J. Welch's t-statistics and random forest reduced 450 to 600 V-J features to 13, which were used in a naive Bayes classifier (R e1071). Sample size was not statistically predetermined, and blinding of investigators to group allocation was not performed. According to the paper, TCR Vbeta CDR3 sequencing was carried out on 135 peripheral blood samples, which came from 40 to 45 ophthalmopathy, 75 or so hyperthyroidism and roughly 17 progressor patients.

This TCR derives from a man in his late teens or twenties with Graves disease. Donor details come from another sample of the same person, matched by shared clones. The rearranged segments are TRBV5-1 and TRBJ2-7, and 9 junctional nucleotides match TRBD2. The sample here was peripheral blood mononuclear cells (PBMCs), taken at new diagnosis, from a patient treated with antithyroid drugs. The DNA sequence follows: TGCGCCAGCAGCCCCCAGGCGGGAGGGCCCTACGAGCAGTACTTC. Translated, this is CASSPQAGGPYEQYF. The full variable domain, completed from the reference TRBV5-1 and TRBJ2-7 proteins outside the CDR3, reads KAGVTQTPRYLIKTRGQQVTLSCSPISGHRSVSWYQQTPGQGLQFLFEYFSETQRNKGNFPGRFSGRQFSNSRSEMNVSTLELGDSALYLCASSPQAGGPYEQYFGPGTRLTVT.